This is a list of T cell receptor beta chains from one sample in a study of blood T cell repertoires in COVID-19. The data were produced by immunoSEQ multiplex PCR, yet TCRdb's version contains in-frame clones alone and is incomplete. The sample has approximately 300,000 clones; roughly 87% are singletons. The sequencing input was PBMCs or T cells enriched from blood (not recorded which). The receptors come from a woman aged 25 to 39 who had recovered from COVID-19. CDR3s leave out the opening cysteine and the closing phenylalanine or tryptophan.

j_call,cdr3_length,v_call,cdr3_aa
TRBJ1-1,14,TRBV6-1,ASSGGVGASNTEAF
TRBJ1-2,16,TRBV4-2,ASSQESAKNVVAYGYT
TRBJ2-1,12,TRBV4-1,ASSHEDYYNEQF
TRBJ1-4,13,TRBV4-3,ASSHGGQGRLRLF
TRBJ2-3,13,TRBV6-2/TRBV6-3,ASSYTERGEDTQY
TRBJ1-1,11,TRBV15,ATSRGRGVMAF
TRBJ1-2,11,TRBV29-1,SVRTDLSWGYT
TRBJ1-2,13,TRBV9,ASSQDVQGIYGYT
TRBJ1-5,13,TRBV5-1,ASSFGTGINQPQH
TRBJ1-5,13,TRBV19,ASSPGLYSNQPQH
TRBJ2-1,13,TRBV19,ASSMGTSGYNEQF
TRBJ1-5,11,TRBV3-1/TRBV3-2,ASSQDLAQPQH
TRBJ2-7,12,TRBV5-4,ASSLGGGLYEQY
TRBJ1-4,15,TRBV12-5,ASGIRTGASTNEKLF
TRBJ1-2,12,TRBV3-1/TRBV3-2,ASSQDQASYGYT
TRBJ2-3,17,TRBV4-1,ASSQDRSSAGISTDTQY
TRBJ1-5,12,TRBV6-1,ASSEGGGNQPQH
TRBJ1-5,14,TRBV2,ASSVVGGEGNQPQH
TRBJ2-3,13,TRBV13,ASSLGAASTDTQY
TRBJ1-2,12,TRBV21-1,ASSKPDSGVGYT
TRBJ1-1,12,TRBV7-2,ASSLSQLNTEAF
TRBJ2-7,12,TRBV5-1,ASSLGGQGDEQY
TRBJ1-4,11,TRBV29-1,SVEGTGREKLF
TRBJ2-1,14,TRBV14,ASSQDGGSSYNEQF
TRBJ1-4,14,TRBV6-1,ASSEAQGQGMAKLF
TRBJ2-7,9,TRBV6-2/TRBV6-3,ASSQTGGQY
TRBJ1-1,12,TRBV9,ASSVELMNTEAF
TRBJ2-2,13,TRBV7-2,ASSPRISNTGELF
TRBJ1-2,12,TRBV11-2,ASSPGGGYYGYT
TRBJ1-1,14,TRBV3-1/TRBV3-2,ASSQSSLGGWSEAF
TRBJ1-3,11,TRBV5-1,ASTEGSGNTIY
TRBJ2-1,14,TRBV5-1,ASKGPTGPPQGEQF
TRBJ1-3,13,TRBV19,ASSIDLWSGNTIY
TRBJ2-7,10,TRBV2,ASSEALNEQY